This T cell receptor (beta chain) appears in the sequencing data of a study of tissue T cells after allogeneic stem cell transplantation. Study summary: Pathologist review favored tissue samples showing histologically apparent lymphocytes. Study results and caveats: Shared clones across patients were few; motif clustering revealed tissue-specific shared signatures.

Survey-depth TCRbeta CDR3 sequencing reported V/J genes and productive frequencies. Data came from immunoSEQ multiplex PCR; TCRdb stores just in-frame clones and leaves some out. The sample consists of 7,500 to 10,000 clones, approximately 64% of them appearing once. The CDR3 sequence is 13 residues long. Deletions cut 10 bases from V and 2 bases from J, with 14 bases between. Germline-derived CDR1 and CDR2 are LNHDA and SQIVND (reference sequence). In this sample, this clone turned up a few times. Its antigen is still unknown. This chain uses TRBV19 with TRBJ2-5; weak D call: TRBD2 (6 bases). Sequenced here: tissue from the ileum, sampled at autopsy. The receptor's source is a woman between 18 and 50 years old with breast cancer. In DNA, the CDR3 is TGTGCCACTTCTCCCGGGGGACAAGAGACCCAGTACTTC. It specifies CATSPGGQETQYF. The variable domain in full, with the rest retrieved from reference TRBV19 and TRBJ2-5, is DGGITQSPKYLFRKEGQNVTLSCEQNLNHDAMYWYRQDPGQGLRLIYYSQIVNDFQKGDIAEGYSVSREKKESFPLTVTSAQKNPTAFYLCATSPGGQETQYFGPGTRLLVL.